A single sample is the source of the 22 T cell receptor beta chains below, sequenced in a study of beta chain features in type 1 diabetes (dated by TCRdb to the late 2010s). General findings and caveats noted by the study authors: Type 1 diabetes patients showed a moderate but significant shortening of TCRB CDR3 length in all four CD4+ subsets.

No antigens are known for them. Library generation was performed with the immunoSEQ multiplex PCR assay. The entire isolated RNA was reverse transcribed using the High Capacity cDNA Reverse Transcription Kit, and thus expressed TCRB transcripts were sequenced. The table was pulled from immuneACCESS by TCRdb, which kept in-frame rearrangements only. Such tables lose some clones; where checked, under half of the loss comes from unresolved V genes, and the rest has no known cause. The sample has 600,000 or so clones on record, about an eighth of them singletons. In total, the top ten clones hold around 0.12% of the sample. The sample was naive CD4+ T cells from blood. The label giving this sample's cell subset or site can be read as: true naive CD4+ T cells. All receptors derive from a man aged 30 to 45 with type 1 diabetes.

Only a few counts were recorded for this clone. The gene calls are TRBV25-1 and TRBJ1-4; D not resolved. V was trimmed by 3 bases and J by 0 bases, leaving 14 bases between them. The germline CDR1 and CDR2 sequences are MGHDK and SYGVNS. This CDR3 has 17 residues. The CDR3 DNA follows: TGTGCCAGCAGTGAGGGCAGTTACGCCGCAACTAATGAAAAACTGTTTTTT. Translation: CASSEGSYAATNEKLFF. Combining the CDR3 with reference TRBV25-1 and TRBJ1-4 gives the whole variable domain EADIYQTPRYLVIGTGKKITLECSQTMGHDKMYWYQQDPGMELHLIHYSYGVNSTEKGDLSSESTVSRIRTEHFPLTLESARPSHTSQYLCASSEGSYAATNEKLFFGSGTQLSVL.

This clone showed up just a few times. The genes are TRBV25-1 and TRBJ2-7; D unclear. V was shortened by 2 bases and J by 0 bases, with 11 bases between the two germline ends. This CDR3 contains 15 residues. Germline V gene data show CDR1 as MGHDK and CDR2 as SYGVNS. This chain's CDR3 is CASSELGLNSYEQYF. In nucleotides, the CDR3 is TGTGCCAGCAGTGAACTAGGGCTAAACTCCTACGAGCAGTACTTC.

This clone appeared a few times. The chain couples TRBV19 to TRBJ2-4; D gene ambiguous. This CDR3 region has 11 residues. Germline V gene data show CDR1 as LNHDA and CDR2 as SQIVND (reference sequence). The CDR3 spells CPSGAKNIQYF. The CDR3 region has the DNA TGTCCAAGTGGAGCCAAAAACATTCAGTACTTC.

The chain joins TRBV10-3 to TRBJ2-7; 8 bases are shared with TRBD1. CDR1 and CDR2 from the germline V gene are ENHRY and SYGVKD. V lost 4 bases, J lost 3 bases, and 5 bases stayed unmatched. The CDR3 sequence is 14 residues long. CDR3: CAISGGTGGYEQYF. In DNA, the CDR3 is TGTGCCATCAGTGGGGGCACAGGGGGCTACGAGCAGTACTTC.

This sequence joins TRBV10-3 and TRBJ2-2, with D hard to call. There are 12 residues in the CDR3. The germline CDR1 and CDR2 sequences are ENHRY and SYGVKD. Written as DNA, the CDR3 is TGTGCTCACGGCCAGAACACCGGGGAGCTGTTTTTT. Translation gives CAHGQNTGELFF.

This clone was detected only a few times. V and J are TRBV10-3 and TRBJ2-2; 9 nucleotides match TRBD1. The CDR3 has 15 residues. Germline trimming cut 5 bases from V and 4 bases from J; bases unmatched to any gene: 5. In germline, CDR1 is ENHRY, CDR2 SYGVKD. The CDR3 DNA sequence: TGTGCCATCAGTTCGGGACAGGGAGGCACCGGGGAGCTGTTTTTT. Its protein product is CAISSGQGGTGELFF.

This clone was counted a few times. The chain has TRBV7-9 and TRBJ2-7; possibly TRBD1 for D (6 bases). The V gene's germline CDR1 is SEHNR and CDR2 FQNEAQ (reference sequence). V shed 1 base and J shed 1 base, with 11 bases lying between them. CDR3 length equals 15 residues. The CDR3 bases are TGTGCCAGCAGCTTAGGTGGGGACACTTCCTACGAGCAGTACTTC. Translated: CASSLGGDTSYEQYF.

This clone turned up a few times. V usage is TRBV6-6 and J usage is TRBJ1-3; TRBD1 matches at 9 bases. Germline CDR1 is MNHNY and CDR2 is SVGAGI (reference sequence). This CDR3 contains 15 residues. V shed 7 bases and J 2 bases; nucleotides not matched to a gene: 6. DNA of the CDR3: TGTGCCAGCACCAATGACAGGGGGGCTGGAAACACCATATATTTT. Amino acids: CASTNDRGAGNTIYF.

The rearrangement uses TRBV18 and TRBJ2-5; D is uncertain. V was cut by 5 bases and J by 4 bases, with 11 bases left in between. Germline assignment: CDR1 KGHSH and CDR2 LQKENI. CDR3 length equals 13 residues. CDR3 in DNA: TGTGCCAGCTCATCCGGATCTCTAGAGACCCAGTACTTC. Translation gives CASSSGSLETQYF.

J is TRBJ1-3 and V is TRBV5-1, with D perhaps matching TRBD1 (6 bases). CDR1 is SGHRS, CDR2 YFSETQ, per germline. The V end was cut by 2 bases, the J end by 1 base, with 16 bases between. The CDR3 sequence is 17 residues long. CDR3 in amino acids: CASSLTQMTGSGNTIYF. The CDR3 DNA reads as TGCGCCAGCAGCTTAACTCAAATGACAGGATCTGGAAACACCATATATTTT.

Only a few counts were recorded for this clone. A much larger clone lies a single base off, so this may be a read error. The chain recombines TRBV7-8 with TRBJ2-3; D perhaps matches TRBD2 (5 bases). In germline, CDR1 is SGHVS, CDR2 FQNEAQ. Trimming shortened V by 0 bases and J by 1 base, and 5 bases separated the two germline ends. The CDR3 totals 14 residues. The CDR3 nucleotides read TGTGCCAGCAGCTTAGCGGAGGGCACAGATACGCAGTATTTT. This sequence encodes CASSLAEGTDTQYF. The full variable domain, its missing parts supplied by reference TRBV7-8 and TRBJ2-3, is GAGVSQSPRYKVAKRGQDVALRCDPISGHVSLFWYQQALGQGPEFLTYFQNEAQLDKSGLPSDRFFAERPEGSVSTLKIQRTQQEDSAVYLCASSLAEGTDTQYFGPGTRLTVL.

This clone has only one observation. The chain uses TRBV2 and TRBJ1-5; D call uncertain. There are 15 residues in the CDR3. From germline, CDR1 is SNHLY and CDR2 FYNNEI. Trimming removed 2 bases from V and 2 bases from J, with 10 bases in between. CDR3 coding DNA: TGTGCCAGCAGTGAAAGGACGATAGGCAATCAGCCCCAGCATTTT. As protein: CASSERTIGNQPQHF.

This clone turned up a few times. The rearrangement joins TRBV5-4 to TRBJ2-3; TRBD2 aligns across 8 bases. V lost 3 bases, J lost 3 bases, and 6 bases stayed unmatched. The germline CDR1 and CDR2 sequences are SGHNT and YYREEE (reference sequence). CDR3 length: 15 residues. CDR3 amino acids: CASSSTGTRTDTQYF. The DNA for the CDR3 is TGTGCCAGCAGCTCTACTGGGACTAGGACAGATACGCAGTATTTT.

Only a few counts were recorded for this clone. This chain's CDR3 is CASSQEQGLTEAFF. CDR3 sequence (DNA): TGCGCCAGCAGCCAAGAACAGGGTCTCACTGAAGCTTTCTTT. The genes are TRBV4-3 and TRBJ1-1, with D possibly matching TRBD1 (6 bases). The length of the CDR3 is 14 residues. Trimming cost V 0 bases and J 4 bases, with 9 bases left between them. CDR1 is LGHNA and CDR2 is YSLEER in the germline V gene.

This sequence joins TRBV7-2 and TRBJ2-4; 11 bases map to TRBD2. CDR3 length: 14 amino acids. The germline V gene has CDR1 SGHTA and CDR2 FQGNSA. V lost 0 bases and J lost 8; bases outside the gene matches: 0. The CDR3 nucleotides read TGTGCCAGCAGCTTAGCACTAGCGGGGGACATTCAGTACTTC. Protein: CASSLALAGDIQYF.

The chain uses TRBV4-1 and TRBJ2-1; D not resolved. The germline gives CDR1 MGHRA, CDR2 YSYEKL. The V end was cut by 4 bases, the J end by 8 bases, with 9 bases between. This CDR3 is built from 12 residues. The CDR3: CASSPPKDEQFF. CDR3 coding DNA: TGCGCCAGCAGCCCTCCGAAGGATGAGCAGTTCTTC.

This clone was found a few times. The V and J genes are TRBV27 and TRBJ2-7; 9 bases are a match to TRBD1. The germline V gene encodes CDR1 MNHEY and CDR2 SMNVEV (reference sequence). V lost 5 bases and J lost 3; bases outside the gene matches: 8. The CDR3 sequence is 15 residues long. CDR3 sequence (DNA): TGTGCCAGCAGTGGACAGGGGACAGGGAACTACGAGCAGTACTTC. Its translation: CASSGQGTGNYEQYF.

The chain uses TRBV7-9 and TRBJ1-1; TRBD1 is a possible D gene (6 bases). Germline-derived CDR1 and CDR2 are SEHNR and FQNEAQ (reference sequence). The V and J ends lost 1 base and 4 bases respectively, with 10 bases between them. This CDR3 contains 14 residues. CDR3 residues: CASSLGIQGTEAFF. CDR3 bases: TGTGCCAGCAGCTTAGGCATACAGGGCACTGAAGCTTTCTTT.

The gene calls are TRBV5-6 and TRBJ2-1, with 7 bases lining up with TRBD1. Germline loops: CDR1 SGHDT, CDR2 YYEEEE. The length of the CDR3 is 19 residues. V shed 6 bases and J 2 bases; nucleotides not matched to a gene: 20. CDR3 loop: CASTLGSGQPIGAYNEQFF. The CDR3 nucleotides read TGTGCCAGCACCCTTGGCTCGGGACAGCCCATCGGTGCCTACAATGAGCAGTTCTTC.

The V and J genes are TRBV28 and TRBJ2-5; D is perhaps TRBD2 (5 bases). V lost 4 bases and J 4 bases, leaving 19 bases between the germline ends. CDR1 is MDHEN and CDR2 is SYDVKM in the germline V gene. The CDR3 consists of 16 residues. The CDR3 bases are TGTGCCAGCAGTTCTACTAAATTATCGGGGAGAGAGACCCAGTACTTC. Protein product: CASSSTKLSGRETQYF.

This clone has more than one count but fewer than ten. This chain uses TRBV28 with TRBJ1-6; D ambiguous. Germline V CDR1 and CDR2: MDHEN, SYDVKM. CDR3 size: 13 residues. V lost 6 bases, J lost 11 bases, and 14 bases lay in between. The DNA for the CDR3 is TGTGCCAGCAGACTCCCCGGTCAGGCACCCCTCCACTTT. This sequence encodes CASRLPGQAPLHF.

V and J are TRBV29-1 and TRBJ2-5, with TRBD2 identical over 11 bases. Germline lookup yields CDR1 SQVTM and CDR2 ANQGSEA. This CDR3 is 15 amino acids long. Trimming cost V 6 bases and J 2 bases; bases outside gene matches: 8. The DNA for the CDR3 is TGCAGCGTGGACAGACTAGCGGGGTCTCAAGAGACCCAGTACTTC. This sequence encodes CSVDRLAGSQETQYF.